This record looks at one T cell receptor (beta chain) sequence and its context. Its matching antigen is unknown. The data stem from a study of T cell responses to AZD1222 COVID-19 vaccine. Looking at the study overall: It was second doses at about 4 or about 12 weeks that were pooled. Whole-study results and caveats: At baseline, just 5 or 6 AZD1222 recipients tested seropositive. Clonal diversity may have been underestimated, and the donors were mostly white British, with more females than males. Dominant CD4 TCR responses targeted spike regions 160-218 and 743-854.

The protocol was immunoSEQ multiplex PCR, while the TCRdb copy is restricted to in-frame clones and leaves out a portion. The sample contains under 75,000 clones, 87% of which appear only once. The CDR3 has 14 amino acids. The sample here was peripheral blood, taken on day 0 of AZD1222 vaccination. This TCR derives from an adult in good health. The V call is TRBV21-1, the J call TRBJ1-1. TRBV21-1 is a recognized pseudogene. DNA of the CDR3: TGTGCCAGCAGCAGAGGTCGAAGTAAGACTGAAGCTTTCTTT. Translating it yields CASSRGRSKTEAFF.